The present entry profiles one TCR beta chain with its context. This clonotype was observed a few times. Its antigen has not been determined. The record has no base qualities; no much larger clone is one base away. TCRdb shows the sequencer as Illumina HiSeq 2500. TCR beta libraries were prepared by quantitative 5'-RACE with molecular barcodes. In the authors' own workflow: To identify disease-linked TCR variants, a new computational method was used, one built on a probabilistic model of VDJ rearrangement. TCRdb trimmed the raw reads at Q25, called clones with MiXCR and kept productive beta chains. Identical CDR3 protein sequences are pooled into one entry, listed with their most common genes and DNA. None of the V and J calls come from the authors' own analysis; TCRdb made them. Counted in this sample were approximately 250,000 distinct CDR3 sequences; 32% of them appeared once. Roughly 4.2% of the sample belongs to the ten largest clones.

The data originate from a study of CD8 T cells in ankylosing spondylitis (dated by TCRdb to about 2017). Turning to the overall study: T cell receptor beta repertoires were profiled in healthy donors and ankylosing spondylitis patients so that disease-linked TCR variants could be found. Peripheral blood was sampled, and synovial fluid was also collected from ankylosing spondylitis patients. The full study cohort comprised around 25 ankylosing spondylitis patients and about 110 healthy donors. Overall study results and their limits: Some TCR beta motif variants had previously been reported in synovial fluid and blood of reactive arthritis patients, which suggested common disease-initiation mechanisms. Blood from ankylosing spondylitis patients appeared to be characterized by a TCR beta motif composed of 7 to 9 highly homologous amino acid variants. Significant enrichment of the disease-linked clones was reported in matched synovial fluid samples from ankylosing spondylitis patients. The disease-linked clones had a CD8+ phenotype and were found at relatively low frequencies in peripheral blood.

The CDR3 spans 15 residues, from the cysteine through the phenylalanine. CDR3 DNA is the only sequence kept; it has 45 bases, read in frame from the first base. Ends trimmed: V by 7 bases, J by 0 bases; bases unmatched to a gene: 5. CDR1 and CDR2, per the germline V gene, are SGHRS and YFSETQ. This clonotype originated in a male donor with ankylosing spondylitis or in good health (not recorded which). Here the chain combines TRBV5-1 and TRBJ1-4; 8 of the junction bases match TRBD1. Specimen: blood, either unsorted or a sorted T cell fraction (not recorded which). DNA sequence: TGCGCCAGCCGACAGGGGCGAACAACTAATGAAAAACTGTTTTTT. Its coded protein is CASRQGRTTNEKLFF.